The 31 T cell receptor beta chains given below trace back to one sample, sequenced in a study of blood T cell repertoires in COVID-19. The table came from immunoSEQ multiplex PCR; TCRdb's copy has only in-frame clones and leaves some out. The sample lists 100,000 to 150,000 clones; about 88% were seen once. The sequencing input was PBMCs or T cells enriched from blood (not recorded which). The receptors shown here come from a man in his forties or fifties with acute COVID-19.

The V and J genes are TRBV28 and TRBJ1-5; D not resolved. V was clipped by 5 bases and J by 1 base, with 9 bases between them. Germline-derived CDR1 and CDR2 are MDHEN and SYDVKM. CDR3 length equals 14 residues. CDR3 loop: CASSILRSNQPQHF. In nucleotides, the CDR3 is TGTGCCAGCAGTATATTGAGGAGCAATCAGCCCCAGCATTTT.

This rearrangement joins TRBV23-1 to TRBJ2-6, with D maybe TRBD1 (5 bases). TRBV23-1 falls under the ORF class, with uncertain function. Trimming removed 4 bases at V and 0 bases at J, with 10 bases between. The CDR3 contains 16 residues. The CDR3 DNA reads as TGCGCCAGCAGTCCAGACAGACGCTCTGGGGCCAACGTCCTGACTTTC. Its translation: CASSPDRRSGANVLTF.

The J gene is TRBJ2-1, the V gene TRBV21-1; no check of the table's D call, TRBD1, against the DNA was made. TRBV21-1 is tagged as a pseudogene. The CDR3 consists of 18 residues. The CDR3 loop is CASSSRKGGFGSYNEQFF. For the CDR3, the DNA is TGTGCCAGCAGCAGTAGGAAAGGGGGCTTTGGATCCTACAATGAGCAGTTCTTC.

The gene calls are TRBV27 and TRBJ2-7; perhaps TRBD2 as D (6 bases). The length of the CDR3 is 15 residues. V was cut by 3 bases and J by 5 bases, with 17 bases left in between. From germline, CDR1 is MNHEY and CDR2 SMNVEV (reference sequence). The CDR3 sequence is CASSFFLVGSDEQYF. Written as DNA, the CDR3 is TGTGCCAGCAGTTTCTTCCTAGTCGGGAGTGACGAGCAGTACTTC.

This clone was seen a few times. The chain carries TRBV12-2 and TRBJ1-6; the table assigns TRBD1, which was not confirmed against the DNA. TRBV12-2 is noted as a pseudogene. CDR3 length equals 15 residues. CDR3 bases: TGTGCAAGTCGCCAGGGACAGGGTGTGAGATCACCCCTCCACTTT. Translation gives CASRQGQGVRSPLHF.

This chain joins TRBV14 and TRBJ1-1; the match to TRBD1 covers 8 bases. The CDR3 spans 13 residues. Germline assignment: CDR1 SGHDN and CDR2 FVKESK. V lost 5 bases, J lost 4 bases, and 3 bases stayed unmatched. CDR3 amino acids: CASSFDRGTEAFF. The CDR3 DNA reads as TGTGCCAGCAGCTTCGACAGGGGCACTGAAGCTTTCTTT.

The J gene is TRBJ1-5, the V gene TRBV7-2; D is unclear. The CDR3 is 13 residues long. V lost 4 bases and J lost 4, with 8 bases in between. Germline V gene lookup returns CDR1 SGHTA and CDR2 FQGNSA. The DNA for the CDR3 is TGTGCCAGCAGCTCAGGAATTAATCAGCCCCAGCATTTT. As protein: CASSSGINQPQHF. The complete variable domain, with remaining parts taken from reference TRBV7-2 and TRBJ1-5, reads GAGVSQSPSNKVTEKGKDVELRCDPISGHTALYWYRQSLGQGLEFLIYFQGNSAPDKSGLPSDRFSAERTGGSVSTLTIQRTQQEDSAVYLCASSSGINQPQHFGDGTRLSIL.

The genes are TRBV27 and TRBJ2-1, with TRBD2 identical over 9 bases. CDR3 size: 13 residues. Germline CDR1 MNHEY, CDR2 SMNVEV (reference sequence). V was clipped by 11 bases and J by 3 bases; unmatched bases: 5. The DNA for the CDR3 is TGTGCCGCCGGGACTAGCTTCTACAATGAGCAGTTCTTC. Residues: CAAGTSFYNEQFF.

V usage is TRBV2 and J usage is TRBJ2-7; TRBD2 matches at 9 bases. Unmatched junction bases numbered 16, after V lost 10 bases and J lost 6 bases. The CDR3 is 15 residues long. In germline, CDR1 is SNHLY, CDR2 FYNNEI. The CDR3 nucleotides read TGTGCCAACCCCCCTAAAGGGCGGGAGGGCCGCGAGCAGTACTTC. Translating it yields CANPPKGREGREQYF. The entire variable domain, with the rest obtained from reference TRBV2 and TRBJ2-7, is as follows: EPEVTQTPSHQVTQMGQEVILRCVPISNHLYFYWYRQILGQKVEFLVSFYNNEISEKSEIFDDQFSVERPDGSNFTLKIRSTKLEDSAMYFCANPPKGREGREQYFGPGTRLTVT.

The rearrangement joins TRBV30 to TRBJ2-1; TRBD2 agrees at 13 bases. The CDR3 runs 16 residues. CDR1 is GTSNPN, CDR2 SVGIG, per germline (reference sequence). The V and J ends lost 2 bases and 4 bases, in that order; junction bases with no gene match: 5. The CDR3 DNA follows: TGTGCCTGGAGTAGTGGACTAGCGGGGGCTTACAATGAGCAGTTCTTC. Translating it yields CAWSSGLAGAYNEQFF.

V is TRBV27 and J is TRBJ1-2, with TRBD1 as a possible D gene (6 bases). The germline V and J ends were trimmed by 5 bases and 4 bases, with 17 bases remaining between them. CDR1 is MNHEY, CDR2 SMNVEV, per germline (reference sequence). The CDR3 is 15 amino acids. The CDR3 loop is CASSPSGQKGYGYTF. The CDR3 nucleotides read TGTGCCAGCAGTCCATCCGGACAGAAGGGCTATGGCTACACCTTC.

The chain recombines TRBV27 with TRBJ1-2; 11 nucleotides match TRBD1. The J segment lost 5 bases and the V segment lost 6 bases, leaving 5 bases of the junction unmatched. Germline V lookup: CDR1 MNHEY, CDR2 SMNVEV (reference sequence). The CDR3 length is 14 residues. The CDR3 nucleotides read TGTGCCAGCAGACGGACAGGGGGCGAGTATGGCTACACCTTC. Translating it yields CASRRTGGEYGYTF.

The chain joins TRBV7-9 to TRBJ2-1; D not resolved. Per germline, CDR1 SEHNR and CDR2 FQNEAQ (reference sequence). The CDR3 is made up of 13 amino acids. Trimming cost V 0 bases and J 5 bases, with 5 bases left between them. The CDR3 DNA reads as TGTGCCAGCAGCTTAGCGGCAGACAATGAGCAGTTCTTC. Its translation: CASSLAADNEQFF.

This clone was found once. The V and J genes are TRBV2 and TRBJ2-2; TRBD1 matches at 8 bases. The CDR3 covers 14 residues. V shed 9 bases and J 1 base; nucleotides not matched to a gene: 4. Germline V gene sequence: CDR1 SNHLY, CDR2 FYNNEI. CDR3 nucleotides: TGTGCCAGTCTCAGGGGGCGGAACACCGGGGAGCTGTTTTTT. Protein: CASLRGRNTGELFF. Full variable domain (outside the CDR3, taken from reference TRBV2 and TRBJ2-2): EPEVTQTPSHQVTQMGQEVILRCVPISNHLYFYWYRQILGQKVEFLVSFYNNEISEKSEIFDDQFSVERPDGSNFTLKIRSTKLEDSAMYFCASLRGRNTGELFFGEGSRLTVL.

Note on this clone: The sample holds other DNA sequences that translate to the same CDR3. The chain uses TRBV18 and TRBJ1-5; D unresolved. V was cut by 3 bases and J by 1 base, with 4 bases left in between. The CDR3 has 13 residues. Germline V gene data show CDR1 as KGHSH and CDR2 as LQKENI. The CDR3 reads CASSPGSNQPQHF. The CDR3 coding sequence is TGTGCCAGCTCACCCGGGAGCAATCAGCCCCAGCATTTT.

This clone was counted between two and nine times. The DNA of the CDR3 is TGCGCCAGCAGCTTGCGAGAGCAGGGGGCGACGCATGAGCAGTTCTTC. Its protein product is CASSLREQGATHEQFF. The gene calls are TRBV5-1 and TRBJ2-1; 8 bases line up with TRBD1. After removal of 1 base from V and 8 bases from J, the junction contained 11 bases not matched to a gene. The CDR3 is made up of 16 amino acids. Looked up from germline, CDR1 is SGHRS and CDR2 is YFSETQ.

The J gene is TRBJ1-2, the V gene TRBV27; a possible D gene is TRBD1 (6 bases). Trimming stripped 3 bases from V and 8 bases from J, with 13 bases between. Germline CDR1 is MNHEY and CDR2 is SMNVEV (reference sequence). The CDR3 sequence is 13 residues long. CDR3 coding DNA: TGTGCCAGCAGTTTGGCAGGGGTAAGAGGCTACACCTTC. As protein: CASSLAGVRGYTF.

The gene calls are TRBV29-1 and TRBJ2-2; the match to TRBD1 covers 10 bases. The CDR3 has 14 amino acids. Germline V gene data show CDR1 as SQVTM and CDR2 as ANQGSEA. V was pared by 6 bases and J by 6 bases, with 7 bases of the junction left unmatched. This CDR3 is CSVPGQGMAGELFF. The CDR3 DNA follows: TGCAGCGTGCCGGGACAGGGGATGGCCGGGGAGCTGTTTTTT.

The chain joins TRBV7-3 to TRBJ1-2; weak D call: TRBD1 (6 bases). Trimming took off 5 bases at V and 5 bases at J, with 21 bases between the two ends. Germline V gives CDR1 SGHTA, CDR2 FQGTGA. This CDR3 spans 16 amino acids. The CDR3 sequence is CASSPDGGALGYGYTF. CDR3 DNA sequence: TGTGCCAGCAGCCCCGACGGGGGGGCGTTAGGGTATGGCTACACCTTC. The full variable domain, completed using reference TRBV7-3 and TRBJ1-2, is GAGVSQTPSNKVTEKGKYVELRCDPISGHTALYWYRQSLGQGPEFLIYFQGTGAADDSGLPNDRFFAVRPEGSVSTLKIQRTERGDSAVYLCASSPDGGALGYGYTFGSGTRLTVV.

The chain combines TRBV7-3 with TRBJ1-2; weak D call: TRBD1 (5 bases). Germline-derived CDR1 and CDR2 are SGHTA and FQGTGA. Trimming pared 4 bases from V and 4 bases from J, leaving 13 bases between. The CDR3 has 14 amino acids. CDR3 DNA sequence: TGTGCCAGCAGCTCCGGGTTTGGGGCCTATGGCTACACCTTC. This encodes CASSSGFGAYGYTF.

The chain links TRBV29-1 to TRBJ1-2; D is ambiguous. V dropped 1 base and J dropped 2 bases, with 17 bases sitting between them. In germline, CDR1 is SQVTM, CDR2 ANQGSEA. There are 16 residues in the CDR3. The CDR3 DNA reads as TGCAGCGTTGAAGGAGGAGTCCCGAGATTAAACTATGGCTACACCTTC. It codes for CSVEGGVPRLNYGYTF.

This sequence joins TRBV28 and TRBJ2-2; 10 bases line up with TRBD1. Germline lookup yields CDR1 MDHEN and CDR2 SYDVKM. The junction had 3 bases not matched to a gene; V was cut back by 6 bases and J by 5 bases. The CDR3 length is 14 residues. The CDR3 nucleotides read TGTGCCAGCAGCTCGGGACAGGGGACCGGGGAGCTGTTTTTT. This translates into CASSSGQGTGELFF.

The chain uses TRBV7-2 and TRBJ1-2; TRBD1 is a possible D gene (5 bases). Germline values: CDR1 SGHTA, CDR2 FQGNSA. CDR3 length: 15 residues. The V end lost 4 bases, the J end lost 3 bases, and 15 bases lay between the germline ends. In DNA form, the CDR3 reads TGTGCCAGCAGCTCCGAGTCCCGGGGGGACTATGGCTACACCTTC. Translating gives CASSSESRGDYGYTF.

The V and J genes are TRBV19 and TRBJ1-2; D gene uncertain. Germline assignment: CDR1 LNHDA and CDR2 SQIVND (reference sequence). This CDR3 is built from 13 residues. The germline V and J ends were trimmed by 7 bases and 4 bases, with 13 bases remaining between them. CDR3 region: CASTPDGLYGYTF. Written as DNA, the CDR3 is TGTGCCAGTACCCCGGACGGACTCTATGGCTACACCTTC.

V is TRBV7-8 and J is TRBJ2-7; 7 nucleotides line up with TRBD1. After removal of 1 base from V and 3 bases from J, the junction contained 9 bases not matched to a gene. The CDR3 has 16 amino acids. Germline CDR1 SGHVS, CDR2 FQNEAQ. DNA of the CDR3: TGTGCCAGCAGCTTAGATGAAGGACAGGCCCTCTACGAGCAGTACTTC. Protein sequence: CASSLDEGQALYEQYF.

J is TRBJ2-1 and V is TRBV2; TRBD1 aligns across 9 bases. The CDR3 is made up of 15 amino acids. The J segment lost 5 bases and the V segment lost 7 bases, leaving 9 bases of the junction unmatched. CDR1 is SNHLY and CDR2 is FYNNEI in the germline V gene. CDR3 in DNA: TGTGCCAGCACAACCGGGACAGGGAGGGACAATGAGCAGTTCTTC. It is translated as CASTTGTGRDNEQFF.

This CDR3 is CASSVPGTECTGELFF. CDR3 coding DNA: TGTGCCAGCAGCGTTCCCGGGACAGAGTGCACCGGGGAGCTGTTTTTT. The chain employs TRBV12-1 and TRBJ2-2; the D call of TRBD1 is as the table states it, not checked on the DNA. TRBV12-1 is reported as a pseudogene. The CDR3 contains 16 residues.

J is TRBJ2-7 and V is TRBV10-3, with 7 bases that match TRBD1. The germline V gene has CDR1 ENHRY and CDR2 SYGVKD. The V and J ends lost 5 bases and 2 bases, in that order; junction bases with no gene match: 6. This CDR3 spans 14 amino acids. The CDR3 region is CAISLQGTTYEQYF. DNA for the CDR3: TGTGCCATCAGTTTACAGGGGACAACCTACGAGCAGTACTTC.

A word on this clone: Within the sample, other DNA sequences also encode this same CDR3. V gene TRBV19 combines with J gene TRBJ1-5; 7 bases fit TRBD1. J lost 2 bases, V lost 6 bases, and 4 bases had no gene match. The CDR3 extends over 14 amino acids. Germline CDR1 LNHDA, CDR2 SQIVND (reference sequence). The CDR3 protein is CASSSQGGNQPQHF. As DNA, the CDR3 is TGTGCCAGTAGCTCCCAGGGGGGCAATCAGCCCCAGCATTTT.

The V gene is TRBV6-5, the J gene TRBJ1-1, with D perhaps matching TRBD1 (6 bases). V shed 3 bases and J shed 0 bases, with 11 bases lying between them. There are 15 residues in the CDR3. Looked up from germline, CDR1 is MNHEY and CDR2 is SVGAGI. The CDR3 nucleotides are TGTGCCAGCAGTTATGGGACACTTTTGAACACTGAAGCTTTCTTT. Residues: CASSYGTLLNTEAFF.

This chain connects TRBV5-1 to TRBJ1-1, with 7 bases lining up with TRBD1. The ends lost 6 bases at V and 1 base at J; junction bases unmatched: 6. Germline V lookup: CDR1 SGHRS, CDR2 YFSETQ. CDR3 length: 14 amino acids. The CDR3 DNA follows: TGCGCCAGCAACCCCACAGGGGAGAACACTGAAGCTTTCTTT. Translated, it gives CASNPTGENTEAFF.